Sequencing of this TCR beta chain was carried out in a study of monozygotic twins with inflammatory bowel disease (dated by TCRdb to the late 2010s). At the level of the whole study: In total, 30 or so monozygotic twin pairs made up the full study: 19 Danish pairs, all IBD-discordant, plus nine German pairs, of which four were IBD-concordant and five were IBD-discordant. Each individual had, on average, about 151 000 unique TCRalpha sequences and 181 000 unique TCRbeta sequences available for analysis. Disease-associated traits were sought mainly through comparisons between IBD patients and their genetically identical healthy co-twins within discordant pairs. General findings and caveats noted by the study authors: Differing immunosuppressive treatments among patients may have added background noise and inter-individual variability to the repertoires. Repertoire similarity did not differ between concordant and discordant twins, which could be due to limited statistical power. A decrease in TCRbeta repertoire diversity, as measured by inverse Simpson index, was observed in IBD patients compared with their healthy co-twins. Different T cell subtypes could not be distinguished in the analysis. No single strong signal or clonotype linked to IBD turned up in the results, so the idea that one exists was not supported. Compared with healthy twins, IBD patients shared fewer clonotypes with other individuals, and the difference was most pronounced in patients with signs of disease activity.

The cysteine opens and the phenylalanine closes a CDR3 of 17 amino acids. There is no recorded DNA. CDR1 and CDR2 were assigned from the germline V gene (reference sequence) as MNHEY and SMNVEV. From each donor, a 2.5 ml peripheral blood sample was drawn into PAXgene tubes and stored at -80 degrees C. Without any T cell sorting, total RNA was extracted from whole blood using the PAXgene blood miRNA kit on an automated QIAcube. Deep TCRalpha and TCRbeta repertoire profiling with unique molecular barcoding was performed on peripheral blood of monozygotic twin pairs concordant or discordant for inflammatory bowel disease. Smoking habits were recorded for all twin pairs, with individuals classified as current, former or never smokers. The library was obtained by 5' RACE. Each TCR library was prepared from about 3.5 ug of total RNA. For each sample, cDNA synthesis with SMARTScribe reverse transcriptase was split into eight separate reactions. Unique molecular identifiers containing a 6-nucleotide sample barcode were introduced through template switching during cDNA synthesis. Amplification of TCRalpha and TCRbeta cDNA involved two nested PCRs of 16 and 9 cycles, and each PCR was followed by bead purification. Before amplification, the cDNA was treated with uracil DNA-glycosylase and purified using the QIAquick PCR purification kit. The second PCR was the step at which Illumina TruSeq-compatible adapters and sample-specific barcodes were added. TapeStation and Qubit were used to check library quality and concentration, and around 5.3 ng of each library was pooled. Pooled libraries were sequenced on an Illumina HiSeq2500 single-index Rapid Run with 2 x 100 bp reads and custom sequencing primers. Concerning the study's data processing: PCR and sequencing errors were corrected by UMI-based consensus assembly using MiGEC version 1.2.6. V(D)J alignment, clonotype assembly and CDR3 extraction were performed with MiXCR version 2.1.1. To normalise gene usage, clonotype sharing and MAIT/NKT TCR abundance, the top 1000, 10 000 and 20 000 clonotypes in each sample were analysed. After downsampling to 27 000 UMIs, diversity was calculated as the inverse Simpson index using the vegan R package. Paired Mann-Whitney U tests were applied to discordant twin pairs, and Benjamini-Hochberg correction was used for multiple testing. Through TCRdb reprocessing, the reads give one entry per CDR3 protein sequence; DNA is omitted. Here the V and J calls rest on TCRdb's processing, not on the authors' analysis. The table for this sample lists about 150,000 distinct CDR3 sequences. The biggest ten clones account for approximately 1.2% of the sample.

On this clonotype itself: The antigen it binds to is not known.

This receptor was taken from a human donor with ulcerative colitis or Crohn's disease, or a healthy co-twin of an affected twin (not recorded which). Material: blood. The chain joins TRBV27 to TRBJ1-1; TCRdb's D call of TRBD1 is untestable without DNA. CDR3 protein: CASSLGAGTGGNTEAFF.